This TCR beta chain is from a study of monozygotic twins with inflammatory bowel disease. This CDR3 region has 11 residues. The germline V gene encodes CDR1 SQVTM and CDR2 ANQGSEA. Researchers put TCRalpha and TCRbeta cDNA through two nested PCRs lasting 16 and 9 cycles. Following a re-call of the 5' RACE reads, TCRdb has one entry per CDR3 protein and lacks DNA. This table lists about 330,000 distinct CDR3 sequences. This receptor was taken from a human donor with ulcerative colitis or Crohn's disease, or a healthy co-twin of an affected twin (not recorded which). V usage is TRBV29-1 and J usage is TRBJ2-1; TCRdb's D call, TRBD1, is unchecked because there is no DNA. Material for sequencing was blood. The chain's CDR3 is CSVEPGNEQFF.